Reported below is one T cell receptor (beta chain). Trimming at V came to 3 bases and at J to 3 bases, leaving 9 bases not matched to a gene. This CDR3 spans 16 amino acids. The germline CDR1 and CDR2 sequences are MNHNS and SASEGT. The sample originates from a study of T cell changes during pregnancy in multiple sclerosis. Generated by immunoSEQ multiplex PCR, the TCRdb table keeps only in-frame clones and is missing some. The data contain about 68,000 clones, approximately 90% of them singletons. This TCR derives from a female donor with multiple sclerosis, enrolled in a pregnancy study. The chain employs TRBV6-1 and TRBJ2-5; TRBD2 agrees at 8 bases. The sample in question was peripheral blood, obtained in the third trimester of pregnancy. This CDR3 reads CASSERLARTKETQYF. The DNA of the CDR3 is TGTGCCAGCAGTGAGAGACTAGCGCGAACTAAAGAGACCCAGTACTTC.